This TCR beta chain derives from a study of neoadjuvant anti-PD-1 for oral cavity cancer. Germline CDR1 and CDR2: MNHEY and SMNVEV (reference sequence). V dropped 4 bases and J dropped 9 bases, with 13 bases sitting between them. CDR3 length: 12 amino acids. Produced via immunoSEQ multiplex PCR; TCRdb's table is partial and in-frame only. The sample consists of under 85,000 clones, under 85% of them appearing once. The receptor was derived from a person aged 40 to 85 with oral cavity squamous cell carcinoma. The chain is built from TRBV27 and TRBJ2-7; D is unclear. Source: PBMCs, taken before nivolumab (anti-PD-1) treatment. The CDR3 DNA is TGTGCCAGCAGTTCGGCCGGTAGTGGGCAGTACTTC. Protein sequence: CASSSAGSGQYF.